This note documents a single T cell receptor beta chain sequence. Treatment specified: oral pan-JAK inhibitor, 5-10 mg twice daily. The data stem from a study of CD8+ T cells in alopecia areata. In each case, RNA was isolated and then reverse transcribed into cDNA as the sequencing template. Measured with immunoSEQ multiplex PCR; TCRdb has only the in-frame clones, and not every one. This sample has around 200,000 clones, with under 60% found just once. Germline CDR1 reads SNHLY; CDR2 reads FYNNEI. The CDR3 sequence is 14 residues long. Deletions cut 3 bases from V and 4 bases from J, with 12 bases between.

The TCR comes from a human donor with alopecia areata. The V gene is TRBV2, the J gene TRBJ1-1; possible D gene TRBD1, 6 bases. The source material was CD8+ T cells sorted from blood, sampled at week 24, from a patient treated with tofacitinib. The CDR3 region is CASSEGARGTEAFF. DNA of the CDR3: TGTGCCAGCAGTGAGGGGGCACGAGGCACTGAAGCTTTCTTT.